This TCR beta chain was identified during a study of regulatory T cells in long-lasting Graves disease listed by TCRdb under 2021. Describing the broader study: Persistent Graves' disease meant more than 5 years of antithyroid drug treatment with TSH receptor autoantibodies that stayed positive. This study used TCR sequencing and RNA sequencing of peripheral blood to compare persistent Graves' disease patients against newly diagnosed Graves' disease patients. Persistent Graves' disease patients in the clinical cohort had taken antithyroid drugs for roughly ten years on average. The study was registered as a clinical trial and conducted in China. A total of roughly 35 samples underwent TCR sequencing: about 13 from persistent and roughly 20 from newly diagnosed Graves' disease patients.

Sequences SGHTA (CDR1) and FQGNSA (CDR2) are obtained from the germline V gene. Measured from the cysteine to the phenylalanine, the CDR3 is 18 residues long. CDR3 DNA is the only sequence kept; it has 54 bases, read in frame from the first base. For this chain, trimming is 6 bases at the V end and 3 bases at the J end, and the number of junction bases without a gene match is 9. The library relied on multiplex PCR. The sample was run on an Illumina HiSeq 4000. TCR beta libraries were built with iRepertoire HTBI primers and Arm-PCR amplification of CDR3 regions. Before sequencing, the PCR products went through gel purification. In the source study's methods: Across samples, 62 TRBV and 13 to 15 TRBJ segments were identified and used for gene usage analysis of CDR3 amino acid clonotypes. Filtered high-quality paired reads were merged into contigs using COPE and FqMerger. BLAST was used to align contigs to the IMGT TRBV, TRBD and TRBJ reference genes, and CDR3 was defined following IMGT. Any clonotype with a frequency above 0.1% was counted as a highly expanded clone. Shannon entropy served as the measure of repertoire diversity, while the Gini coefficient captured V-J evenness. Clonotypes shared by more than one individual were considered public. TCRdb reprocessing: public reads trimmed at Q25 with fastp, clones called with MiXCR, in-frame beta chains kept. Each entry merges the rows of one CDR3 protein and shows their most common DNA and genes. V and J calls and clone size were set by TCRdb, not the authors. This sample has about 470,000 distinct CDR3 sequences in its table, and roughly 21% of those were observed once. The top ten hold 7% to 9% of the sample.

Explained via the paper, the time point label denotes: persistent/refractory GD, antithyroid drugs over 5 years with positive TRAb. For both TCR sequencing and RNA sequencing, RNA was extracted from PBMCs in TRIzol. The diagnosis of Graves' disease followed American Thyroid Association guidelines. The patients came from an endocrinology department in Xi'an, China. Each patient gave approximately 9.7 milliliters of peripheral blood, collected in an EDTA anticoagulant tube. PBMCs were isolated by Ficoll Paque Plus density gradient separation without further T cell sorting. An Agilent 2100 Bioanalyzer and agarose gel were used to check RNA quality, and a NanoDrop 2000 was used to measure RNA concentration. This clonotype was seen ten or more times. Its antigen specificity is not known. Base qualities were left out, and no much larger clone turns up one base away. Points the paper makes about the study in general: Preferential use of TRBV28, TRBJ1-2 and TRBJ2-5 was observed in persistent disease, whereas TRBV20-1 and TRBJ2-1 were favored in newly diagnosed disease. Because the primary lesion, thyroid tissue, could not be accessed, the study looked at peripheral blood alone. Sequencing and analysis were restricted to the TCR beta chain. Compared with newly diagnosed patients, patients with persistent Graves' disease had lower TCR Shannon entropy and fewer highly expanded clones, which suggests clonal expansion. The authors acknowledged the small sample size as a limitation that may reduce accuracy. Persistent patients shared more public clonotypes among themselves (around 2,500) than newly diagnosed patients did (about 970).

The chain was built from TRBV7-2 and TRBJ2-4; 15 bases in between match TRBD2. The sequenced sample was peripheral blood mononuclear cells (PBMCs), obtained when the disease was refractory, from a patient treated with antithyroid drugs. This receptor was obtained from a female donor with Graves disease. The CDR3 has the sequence CASSGLAGGPLGKNIQYF. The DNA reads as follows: TGTGCCAGCAGTGGACTAGCGGGAGGGCCTTTGGGCAAAAACATTCAGTACTTC. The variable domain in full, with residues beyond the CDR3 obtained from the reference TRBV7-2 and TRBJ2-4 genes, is GAGVSQSPSNKVTEKGKDVELRCDPISGHTALYWYRQSLGQGLEFLIYFQGNSAPDKSGLPSDRFSAERTGGSVSTLTIQRTQQEDSAVYLCASSGLAGGPLGKNIQYFGAGTRLSVL.